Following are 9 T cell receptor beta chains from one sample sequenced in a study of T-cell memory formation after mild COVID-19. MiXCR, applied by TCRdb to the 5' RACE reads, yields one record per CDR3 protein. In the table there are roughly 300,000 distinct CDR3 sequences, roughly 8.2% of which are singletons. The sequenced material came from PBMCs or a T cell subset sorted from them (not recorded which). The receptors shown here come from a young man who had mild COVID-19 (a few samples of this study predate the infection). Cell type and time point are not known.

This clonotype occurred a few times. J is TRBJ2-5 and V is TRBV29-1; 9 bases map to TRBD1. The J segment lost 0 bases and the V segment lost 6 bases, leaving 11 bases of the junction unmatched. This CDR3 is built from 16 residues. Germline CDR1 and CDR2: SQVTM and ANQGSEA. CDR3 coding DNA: TGCAGCGTGGAACCGGGACAGGGCATGTACCAAGAGACCCAGTACTTC. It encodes CSVEPGQGMYQETQYF.

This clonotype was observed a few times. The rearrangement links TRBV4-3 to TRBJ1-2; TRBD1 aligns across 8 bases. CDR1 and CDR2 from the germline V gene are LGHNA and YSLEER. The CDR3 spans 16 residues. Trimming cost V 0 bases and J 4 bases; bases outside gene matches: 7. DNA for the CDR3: TGCGCCAGCAGCCAAGATGGGGAGACAGGGGTCTATGGCTACACCTTC. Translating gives CASSQDGETGVYGYTF.

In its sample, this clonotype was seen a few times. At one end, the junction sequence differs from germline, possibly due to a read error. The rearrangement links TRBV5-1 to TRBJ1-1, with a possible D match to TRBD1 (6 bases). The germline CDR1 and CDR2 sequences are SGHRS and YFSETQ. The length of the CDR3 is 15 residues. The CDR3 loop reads CATSLGGHMNTEAFF. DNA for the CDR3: TGCGCCACCAGCCTGGGGGGGCACATGAACACTGAAGCTTTCTTT.

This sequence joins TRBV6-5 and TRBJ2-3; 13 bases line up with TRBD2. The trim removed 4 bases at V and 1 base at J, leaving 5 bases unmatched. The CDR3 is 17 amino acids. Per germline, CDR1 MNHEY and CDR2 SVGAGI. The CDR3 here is CASSSAGLAGRTDTQYF. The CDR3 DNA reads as TGTGCCAGCAGTTCCGCGGGACTAGCGGGACGCACAGATACGCAGTATTTT.

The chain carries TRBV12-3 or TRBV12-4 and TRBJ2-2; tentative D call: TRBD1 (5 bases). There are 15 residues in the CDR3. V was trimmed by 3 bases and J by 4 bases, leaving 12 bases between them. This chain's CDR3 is CASSFFQGSTGELFF. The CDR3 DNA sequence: TGTGCCAGCAGTTTTTTCCAGGGAAGCACCGGGGAGCTGTTTTTT.

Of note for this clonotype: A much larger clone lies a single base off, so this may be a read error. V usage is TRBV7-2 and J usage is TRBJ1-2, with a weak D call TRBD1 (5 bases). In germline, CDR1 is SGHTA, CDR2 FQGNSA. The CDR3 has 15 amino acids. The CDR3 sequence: CAISLGLLGAYGYTF. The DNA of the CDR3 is TGTGCCATCAGCTTAGGGCTCCTTGGGGCTTATGGCTACACCTTC. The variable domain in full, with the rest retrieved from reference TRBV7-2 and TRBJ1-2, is GAGVSQSPSNKVTEKGKDVELRCDPISGHTALYWYRQSLGQGLEFLIYFQGNSAPDKSGLPSDRFSAERTGGSVSTLTIQRTQQEDSAVYLCAISLGLLGAYGYTFGSGTRLTVV.

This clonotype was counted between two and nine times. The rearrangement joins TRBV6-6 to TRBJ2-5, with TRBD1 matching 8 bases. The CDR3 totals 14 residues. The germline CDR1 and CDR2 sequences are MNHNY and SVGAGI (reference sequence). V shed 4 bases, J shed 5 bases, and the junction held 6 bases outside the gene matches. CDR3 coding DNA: TGTGCCAGCAGTTCGGACAGGGTGACGGAGACCCAGTACTTC. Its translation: CASSSDRVTETQYF.

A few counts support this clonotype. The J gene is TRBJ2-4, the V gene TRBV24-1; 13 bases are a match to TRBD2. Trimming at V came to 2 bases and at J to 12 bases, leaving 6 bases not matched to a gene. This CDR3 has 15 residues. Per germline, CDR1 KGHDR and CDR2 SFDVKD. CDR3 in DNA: TGTGCCACCAGTGATTCGACTAGCGGGGGGAGCACTCAGTACTTC. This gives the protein CATSDSTSGGSTQYF.

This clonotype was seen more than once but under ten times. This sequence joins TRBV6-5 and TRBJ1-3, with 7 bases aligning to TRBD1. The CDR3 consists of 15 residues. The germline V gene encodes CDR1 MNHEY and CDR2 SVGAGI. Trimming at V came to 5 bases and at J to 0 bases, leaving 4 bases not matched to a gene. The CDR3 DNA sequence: TGTGCCAGCAGTCTCACAGGGGTCTCTGGAAACACCATATATTTT. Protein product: CASSLTGVSGNTIYF.